The subject of this entry is one T cell receptor (beta chain). Looked up from germline, CDR1 is SGHTA and CDR2 is FQGNSA. The V segment lost 0 bases and the J segment 9 bases; nucleotides outside the gene matches: 5. This CDR3 region has 14 residues. This sample was included in a study of cytomegalovirus exposure and HLA in healthy donors. PCR used 60 Vbeta primers and 13 Jbeta primers. Clones were read by immunoSEQ multiplex PCR, and TCRdb kept only the in-frame ones, dropping some. Here the sample spans under 150,000 clones, approximately 68% being singletons. This rearrangement joins TRBV7-2 to TRBJ2-1; 7 bases map to TRBD2. Source material: PBMCs. The receptor's source is a man aged 35 to 55 in good health and CMV-seronegative. CDR3 nucleotides: TGTGCCAGCAGCTTAGCGGGAGGGCGTGGTGAGCAGTTCTTC. The encoded protein is CASSLAGGRGEQFF.